A selection of T cell receptor beta chains follows, all from one sample in a study of blood T cell repertoires in COVID-19. Sequencing used immunoSEQ multiplex PCR; TCRdb keeps in-frame clones, though not all of them. The sample shows under 250,000 clones, about 80% of them seen only once. Sample: PBMCs or T cells enriched from blood (not recorded which). The receptors stem from a woman aged 45-59 years who had been exposed to COVID-19. The conserved cysteine and the conserved F or W are not part of the CDR3 here.

v_call	j_call	cdr3_aa
TRBV10-1	TRBJ1-1	ASSELGGMNTEAF
TRBV12-3/TRBV12-4	TRBJ2-7	ASSLGRRTEQY
TRBV11-2	TRBJ1-4	ASRVRTGDEKLF
TRBV10-2	TRBJ1-5	AGSESRVQPQH
TRBV29-1	TRBJ2-6	SVPRDRALSGANVLT
TRBV21-1	TRBJ1-2	ASSKGRQAFNYGYT
TRBV19	TRBJ1-5	ASSIGISGNSNQPQH
TRBV3-1/TRBV3-2	TRBJ2-7	ASSFYRDSYEQY
TRBV5-4	TRBJ1-2	ASSLEGRAVGYT
TRBV9	TRBJ2-5	ASSVAGTGQETQY
TRBV7-2	TRBJ2-5	ASSLGSETQY
TRBV27	TRBJ1-2	ASSLRGQGFRYGYT
TRBV18	TRBJ1-3	ASSPITGGAGNTIY
TRBV18	TRBJ2-1	ASSQLAGESEQF
TRBV7-2	TRBJ2-5	ASTQSGQAQETQY
TRBV5-5	TRBJ2-7	ASSLAVGGTYEQY
TRBV6-2/TRBV6-3	TRBJ1-1	ASSYSIGVSEAF
TRBV19	TRBJ2-1	ASSRGLAGGGEQF
TRBV27	TRBJ1-1	ASSSRLTNTEAF
TRBV4-3	TRBJ1-1	ASSHGQGNTEAF
TRBV6-5	TRBJ1-1	ASRNRGVKTEAF
TRBV4-3	TRBJ1-1	ASSQRGQGRREAF
TRBV19	TRBJ1-5	ASSMGTGSQPQH
TRBV12-3/TRBV12-4	TRBJ2-1	ASTQHRGGEQF
TRBV6-6	TRBJ1-2	ASNQDRGPYGYT
TRBV7-2	TRBJ1-2	ASSLSADPNYGYT
TRBV25-1	TRBJ2-3	AGSLNSPCRTDTQY
TRBV21-1	TRBJ2-7	ASSTWDRGLTPYEQY
TRBV5-1	TRBJ2-2	ASSLVAPGVNTGELF
TRBV27	TRBJ1-6	ASSSTAGLYNSPLH
TRBV7-2	TRBJ2-1	ASSLVGGRNEQF
TRBV6-5	TRBJ2-7	ASSRGVLNEQY
TRBV19	TRBJ2-2	ASRQAGGSHGELF
TRBV6-1	TRBJ1-3	ASSESGRTLSGNTIY
TRBV11-2	TRBJ2-7	ASSRTGLEQY
TRBV4-3	TRBJ2-7	ASSLWRSADEQY
TRBV7-9	TRBJ1-1	ASSLSGGLPEAF
TRBV9	TRBJ1-6	ASSVRAAGGSPLH
TRBV5-5	TRBJ1-3	ASSSAGYSGNTIY
TRBV5-1	TRBJ1-2	ASSLGGDYGYT
TRBV10-3	TRBJ2-4	AISESGTGYIQY
TRBV12-5	TRBJ1-6	ASGRTGVQLH
TRBV12-5	TRBJ1-2	ASGPRGANVGGYT
TRBV6-1	TRBJ2-7	ASSEAWQGTEQY
TRBV11-1	TRBJ1-2	ATEPTGNYGYT